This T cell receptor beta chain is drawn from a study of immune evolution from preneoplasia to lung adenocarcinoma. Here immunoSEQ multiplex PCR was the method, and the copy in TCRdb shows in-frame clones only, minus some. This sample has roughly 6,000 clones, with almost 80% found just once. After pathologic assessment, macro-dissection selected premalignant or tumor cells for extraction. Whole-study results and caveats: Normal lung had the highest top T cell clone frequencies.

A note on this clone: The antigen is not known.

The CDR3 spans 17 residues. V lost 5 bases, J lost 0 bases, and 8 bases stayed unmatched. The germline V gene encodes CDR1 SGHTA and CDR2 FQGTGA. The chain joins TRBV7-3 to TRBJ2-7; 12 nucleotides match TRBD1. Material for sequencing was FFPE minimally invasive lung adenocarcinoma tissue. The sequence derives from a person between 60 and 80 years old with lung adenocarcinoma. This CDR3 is CASSPRDRGQSSYEQYF. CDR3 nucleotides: TGTGCCAGCAGCCCCCGGGACAGGGGGCAAAGCTCCTACGAGCAGTACTTC.